Shown below are 11 T cell receptor beta chains from a single sample sequenced in a study of T cell responses to AZD1222 COVID-19 vaccine. Repertoires were generated with immunoSEQ multiplex PCR, while TCRdb's copy carries only in-frame clones and drops some. This table holds about 130,000 clones, around 90% found once. Sequenced material: peripheral blood, taken 28 days after the second AZD1222 dose. Every receptor here comes from an adult who received the AZD1222 COVID-19 vaccine.

The chain is built from TRBV19 and TRBJ1-3; 8 positions agree with TRBD1. Looked up from germline, CDR1 is LNHDA and CDR2 is SQIVND (reference sequence). The CDR3 spans 19 residues. Trimming removed 6 bases from V and 4 bases from J; junction bases left unmatched: 20. CDR3 amino acids: CASRETDRVRWRSGNTIYF. The CDR3 coding sequence is TGTGCCAGTAGAGAAACGGACAGGGTAAGGTGGAGATCCGGAAACACCATATATTTT. Filled out from reference TRBV19 and TRBJ1-3, the complete variable domain reads DGGITQSPKYLFRKEGQNVTLSCEQNLNHDAMYWYRQDPGQGLRLIYYSQIVNDFQKGDIAEGYSVSREKKESFPLTVTSAQKNPTAFYLCASRETDRVRWRSGNTIYFGEGSWLTVV.

This chain links TRBV3-1 (or the pseudogene TRBV3-2) with TRBJ2-3; D call uncertain. The CDR3 covers 14 residues. V lost 0 bases and J lost 7, with 11 bases in between. Per the germline V gene, CDR1 is LGHDT and CDR2 is YNNKEL (reference sequence). CDR3 in amino acids: CASSQEPRQYTQYF. CDR3 coding DNA: TGTGCCAGCAGCCAAGAACCAAGGCAATATACGCAGTATTTT.

The chain uses TRBV4-2 and TRBJ2-1; TRBD2 matches 9 bases. From germline, CDR1 is LGHNA and CDR2 YNFKEQ. The V gene end was trimmed by 1 base and the J gene end by 8 bases; junction bases not matched to a gene: 3. The length of the CDR3 is 14 residues. The CDR3 loop reads CASSQVRLADEQFF. The CDR3 bases are TGTGCCAGCAGCCAAGTACGACTAGCGGATGAGCAGTTCTTC.

The V call is TRBV27, the J call TRBJ2-7, with 8 bases lining up with TRBD1. Per the germline V gene, CDR1 is MNHEY and CDR2 is SMNVEV (reference sequence). V dropped 8 bases and J dropped 0; count of bases not matched to a gene: 6. The CDR3 is 14 amino acids. The CDR3 DNA follows: TGTGCCAGCGGACAGGGACAGATCTCCTACGAGCAGTACTTC. Residues: CASGQGQISYEQYF.

The gene calls are TRBV6-5 and TRBJ1-4; 7 bases map to TRBD1. The CDR3 totals 14 residues. CDR1 is MNHEY, CDR2 SVGAGI, per germline. V was clipped by 6 bases and J by 1 base; unmatched bases: 2. The CDR3 is CASRDRETNEKLFF. CDR3 coding DNA: TGTGCCAGCAGAGACAGGGAAACTAATGAAAAACTGTTTTTT.

This sequence joins TRBV10-3 and TRBJ1-1; TRBD1 matches 7 bases. V shed 3 bases and J 2 bases; nucleotides not matched to a gene: 6. The V gene's germline CDR1 is ENHRY and CDR2 SYGVKD. This CDR3 has 15 amino acids. For the CDR3, the DNA is TGTGCCATCAGTGAAAATACAGGGGAAAACACTGAAGCTTTCTTT. Translating it yields CAISENTGENTEAFF.

This rearrangement joins TRBV7-9 to TRBJ1-4; D may be TRBD1 (6 bases). Deletions cut 6 bases from V and 5 bases from J, with 13 bases between. The germline CDR1 and CDR2 sequences are SEHNR and FQNEAQ (reference sequence). The CDR3 extends over 14 amino acids. The CDR3 is CASRPGAFNEKLFF. In DNA form, the CDR3 reads TGTGCCAGCAGACCAGGGGCCTTCAATGAAAAACTGTTTTTT. Based on the CDR3 plus reference TRBV7-9 and TRBJ1-4, the full variable domain is DTGVSQNPRHKITKRGQNVTFRCDPISEHNRLYWYRQTLGQGPEFLTYFQNEAQLEKSRLLSDRFSAERPKGSFSTLEIQRTEQGDSAMYLCASRPGAFNEKLFFGSGTQLSVL.

CDR3: CASSLERDNEQFF. DNA of the CDR3: TGTGCCAGCAGCCTTGAAAGAGACAATGAGCAGTTCTTC. This rearrangement joins TRBV6-2 or TRBV6-3 to TRBJ2-1, with unresolved D. The CDR3 runs 13 residues. Germline V CDR1 and CDR2: MNHEY, SVGEGT. V was shortened by 6 bases and J by 5 bases, with 11 bases between the two germline ends.

The rearrangement joins TRBV20-1 to TRBJ1-2; D possibly corresponds to TRBD1 (5 bases). Trimming removed 5 bases from V and 5 bases from J, with 6 bases in between. The CDR3 is made up of 10 amino acids. CDR1 is DFQATT and CDR2 is SNEGSKA in the germline V gene (reference sequence). The CDR3 reads CSASGYGYTF. DNA of the CDR3: TGCAGTGCTTCAGGGTATGGCTACACCTTC.

The chain carries TRBV19 and TRBJ2-3; TRBD2 agrees at 7 bases. The germline CDR1 and CDR2 sequences are LNHDA and SQIVND (reference sequence). The CDR3 loop spans 22 amino acids. Trimming removed 6 bases from V and 0 bases from J; junction bases left unmatched: 27. The CDR3 coding sequence is TGTGCCAGTAGCCGCCCGGCATTTGCGGGAGCACCCCTACCAGCTAGCACAGATACGCAGTATTTT. The encoded protein is CASSRPAFAGAPLPASTDTQYF.

This clone was counted between two and nine times. The chain carries TRBV18 and TRBJ1-2; 9 nucleotides line up with TRBD1. The germline V gene has CDR1 KGHSH and CDR2 LQKENI. J gave up 8 bases and V 3 bases, and 10 bases lay outside the gene matches. This CDR3 is 15 amino acids long. Written as DNA, the CDR3 is TGTGCCAGCTCACCCTCTGGAACAGGGGGCGAAGGCTACACCTTC. Translating gives CASSPSGTGGEGYTF.